The clone carrying this T cell receptor (beta chain) has only a few counts. Its matching antigen is unknown. The sample is drawn from a study of blood T cells in healthy people across ages. Findings of the study overall: Across the age range, TCR beta diversity per million T cells fell in a roughly linear way. The study found more naive CD4+ cells and higher diversity in long-lived than aged donors.

Using a J-beta primer mix together with a sample-barcoded 5' primer, a second PCR was run for 7 to 11 cycles. TCRdb analysed the 5' RACE reads with MiXCR anew, one entry per CDR3 protein. The top ten hold 20% to 25% of the sample, which has under 800,000 distinct CDR3 sequences, around 46% seen once. CDR3 length: 15 residues. Deletions cut 0 bases from V and 6 bases from J, with 13 bases between. CDR1 and CDR2 (germline): LGHNA, YNFKEQ. Sample: blood. The sequence derives from a woman between 55 and 75 years old in good health. V and J are TRBV4-2 and TRBJ2-3, with D perhaps TRBD2 (5 bases). CDR3 amino acids: CASSQDRLVADTQYF. The CDR3, as DNA: TGTGCCAGCAGCCAAGACCGGCTAGTAGCGGATACGCAGTATTTT.